The subject of this entry is one T cell receptor (beta chain). What it binds is unknown. The PCR was carried out with 60 Vbeta primers and 13 Jbeta primers. Sequencing used immunoSEQ multiplex PCR; TCRdb keeps in-frame clones, though not all of them. The sample has 74,000 or so clones, roughly 75% seen once. At sampling all donors were nominally healthy, likely with unrecorded immune exposures. This record belongs to a study of cytomegalovirus exposure and HLA in healthy donors. General study findings and limits: Among immune exposure information, only CMV serostatus was available.

This CDR3 has 14 amino acids. CDR1 and CDR2 (germline): SGDLS, YYNGEE. Trimming took 5 bases from V and 5 from J; bases not matched to a gene: 7. The chain couples TRBV9 to TRBJ2-1; 7 nucleotides line up with TRBD2. Sequenced input: PBMCs. The origin of this receptor is a woman aged 35 to 49 in good health and CMV-seronegative. The DNA of the CDR3 is TGTGCCAGCAGTTTTCTAGCGGAGCACAATGAGCAGTTCTTC. As protein: CASSFLAEHNEQFF.